Listed here are 10 T cell receptor beta chains from one sample, sequenced in a study of T-cell reconstitution after alpha-beta-depleted transplantation in children (dated by TCRdb to about 2016). The receptor library was made with PCR. Instrument used: Illumina HiSeq 2500. To normalize quantification of the TCRbeta repertoire, the TCR libraries were built with molecular barcoding that relied on unique molecular identifiers. Using fastp at Q25 and MiXCR, TCRdb reprocessed the public reads and kept productive beta chains. Identical CDR3 proteins give one entry, which carries the most common genes and DNA. The sample includes some 240,000 distinct CDR3 sequences, with roughly a tenth observed a single time. The ten largest clones take up around 5.1% of the sample. Here the sequenced sample was PBMCs from the stem cell graft donor, taken from the stem cell graft. The receptors come from a human donor who donated a stem cell graft to a child with SCID.

In its sample, this clonotype was seen many times. The chain is built from TRBV20-1 and TRBJ2-1; 10 positions match TRBD2. CDR3 size: 14 residues. Germline-derived CDR1 and CDR2 are DFQATT and SNEGSKA (reference sequence). The junction had 8 bases not matched to a gene; V was cut back by 6 bases and J by 6 bases. Written as DNA, the CDR3 is TGCAGTGCACCTCTAGCGGGGGCCAGCAATGAGCAGTTCTTC. It codes for CSAPLAGASNEQFF.

In regard to this clonotype: Possible read error: a much larger clone is one base away. V and J are TRBV3-1 and TRBJ1-1; D ambiguous. Germline V gene data show CDR1 as LGHDT and CDR2 as YNNKEL (reference sequence). The CDR3 is made up of 11 amino acids. Between the trimmed V and J ends, which lost 3 bases and 3 bases, there was a span of 2 bases. The CDR3 loop is CASSQYTEAFF. In nucleotides, the CDR3 is TGTGCCAGCAGCCAGTACACTGAAGCTTTCTTT. The full variable domain, completed using reference TRBV3-1 and TRBJ1-1, is DTAVSQTPKYLVTQMGNDKSIKCEQNLGHDTMYWYKQDSKKFLKIMFSYNNKELIINETVPNRFSPKSPDKAHLNLHINSLELGDSAVYFCASSQYTEAFFGQGTRLTVV.

In this sample, this clonotype turned up many times. The chain recombines TRBV5-1 with TRBJ2-6; 9 positions agree with TRBD1. Germline CDR1 SGHRS, CDR2 YFSETQ. V was clipped by 2 bases and J by 9 bases; unmatched bases: 6. The CDR3 runs to 15 residues. CDR3 bases: TGCGCCAGCAGCTTAACCGGGACAGGGTTCAACGTCCTGACTTTC. Amino acids: CASSLTGTGFNVLTF.

Regarding this clonotype: At one boundary the junction diverges from the germline segment, which might be a read error. V usage is TRBV4-1 and J usage is TRBJ1-2; D uncertain. The CDR3 extends over 11 amino acids. Germline CDR1 MGHRA, CDR2 YSYEKL. This CDR3 is CASRGGNGYTF. CDR3 bases: TGCGCCAGCAGAGGAGGGAATGGCTACACATTC.

There are many counts of this clonotype. The rearrangement uses TRBV4-1 and TRBJ2-5; TRBD1 might be the D (6 bases). The V gene lost 7 bases and the J gene lost 0 bases, with 21 bases spanning the gap. This CDR3 has 17 amino acids. Germline CDR1 reads MGHRA; CDR2 reads YSYEKL. The CDR3 DNA follows: TGCGCCAGCACCGAATTCCCTCAGGGGTACTACCAAGAGACCCAGTACTTC. Amino acid sequence: CASTEFPQGYYQETQYF.

V gene TRBV7-2 combines with J gene TRBJ2-3; perhaps TRBD2 as D (7 bases). CDR1 and CDR2 from the germline V gene are SGHTA and FQGNSA. Trimming removed 5 bases at V and 5 bases at J, with 20 bases between. The CDR3 has 16 residues. The CDR3 DNA reads TGTGCCAGCAGCCCCCTTGGGGGGGGGGCCGGAGATACGCAGTATTTT. Protein sequence: CASSPLGGGAGDTQYF.

At least ten counts were recorded for this clonotype. The chain joins TRBV15 to TRBJ2-5, with D uncertain. Germline assignment: CDR1 LNHNV and CDR2 YYDKDF (reference sequence). The CDR3 sequence is 12 residues long. V gave up 3 bases and J gave up 4 bases, with 6 bases separating them. In DNA, the CDR3 is TGTGCCACCAGCAGCACCATAGAGACCCAGTACTTC. Its translation is CATSSTIETQYF.

This clonotype was counted at least ten times. The gene calls are TRBV5-1 and TRBJ1-4; the D gene is possibly TRBD1 (6 bases). The CDR3 is 15 amino acids. Germline V gives CDR1 SGHRS, CDR2 YFSETQ. V lost 1 base and J lost 5, with 12 bases in between. CDR3 sequence reads: CASSLLSGVNEKLFF. CDR3 DNA sequence: TGCGCCAGCAGCTTGCTGTCAGGGGTGAATGAAAAACTGTTTTTT.

A note on this clonotype: A read error may be the cause here, since a much bigger clone is one base away. V and J are TRBV2 and TRBJ1-2, with 10 bases fitting TRBD1. CDR1 and CDR2 from the germline V gene are SNHLY and FYNNEI. This CDR3 contains 14 residues. Written as DNA, the CDR3 is TGTGCCAGCAGTGGGGACAGGGGACTCCATGGCGACACCTTC. As protein: CASSGDRGLHGDTF.

This clonotype was observed many times. The gene calls are TRBV6-5 and TRBJ2-1; 11 positions match TRBD2. This CDR3 comprises 15 residues. The germline CDR1 and CDR2 sequences are MNHEY and SVGAGI. The trim removed 5 bases at V and 9 bases at J, leaving 9 bases unmatched. The DNA for the CDR3 is TGTGCCAGCAGTACGTTAGCGGGGGGGCCCGGTGAGCAGTTCTTC. This gives the protein CASSTLAGGPGEQFF.